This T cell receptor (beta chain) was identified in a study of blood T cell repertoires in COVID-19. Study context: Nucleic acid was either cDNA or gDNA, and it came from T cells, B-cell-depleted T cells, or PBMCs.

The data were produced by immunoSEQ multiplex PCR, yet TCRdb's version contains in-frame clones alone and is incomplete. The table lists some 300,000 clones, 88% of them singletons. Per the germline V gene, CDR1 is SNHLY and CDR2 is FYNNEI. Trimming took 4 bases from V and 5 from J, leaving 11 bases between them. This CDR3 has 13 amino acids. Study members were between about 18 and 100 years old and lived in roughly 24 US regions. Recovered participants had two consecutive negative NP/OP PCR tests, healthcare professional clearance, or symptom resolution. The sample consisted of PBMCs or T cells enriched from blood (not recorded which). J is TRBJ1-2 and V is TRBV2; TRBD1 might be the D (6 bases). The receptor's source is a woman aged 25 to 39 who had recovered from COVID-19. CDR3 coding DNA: TGTGCCAGCAGTGGACAGGTTAAATATGGCTACACCTTC. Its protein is CASSGQVKYGYTF.